This TCR beta chain is drawn from a study of cytomegalovirus exposure and HLA in healthy donors. The CDR3 has 13 residues. Per the germline V gene, CDR1 is SGHNT and CDR2 is YENEEA. The ends were cut back, 5 bases at V and 1 base at J, with 8 bases in the middle. Nominally healthy donors provided the samples, though records likely missed some immune exposures. Study observations and caveats: A later analysis found common viral pathogens apparently linked to several of the most significant clusters. Specificity of a few CMV-associated chains for CMV antigens was verified in vitro.

This clone occurred a few times. The antigen is undetermined. With 60 Vbeta and 13 Jbeta primers, the PCR was carried out. Clones were read by immunoSEQ multiplex PCR, and TCRdb kept only the in-frame ones, dropping some. This sample has 150,000 or so clones; about 64% occur once, and the top ten carry 2.5% to 3.5%. J is TRBJ1-1 and V is TRBV11-3, with D uncertain. Source material: PBMCs. This sequence originates from a young woman in good health and CMV-seropositive. The CDR3 DNA reads TGTGCCAGCAGCCGGAGATGGAACACTGAAGCTTTCTTT. Its translation is CASSRRWNTEAFF.